This TCR beta chain was captured by sequencing in a study of shared clonotypes between healthy human individuals. Naive CD8 cells, CD45RO-negative and positively selected for CCR7, excluded terminally differentiated effector memory CD45RA+ cells. Looked up from germline, CDR1 is LGHNA and CDR2 is YSLEER. V lost 0 bases, J lost 4 bases, and 8 bases stayed unmatched. The length of the CDR3 is 17 residues. This clone was observed a single time. TCRdb's copy holds only in-frame clones and misses some; the assay was immunoSEQ multiplex PCR. The table has under 2,000,000 clones, about 95% seen once; the top ten hold under 1.5%.

The gene calls are TRBV4-3 and TRBJ2-1, with 8 bases matching TRBD2. The sequenced material came from naive CD8+ T cells sorted from blood. This receptor was identified in a man between 18 and 29 years old in good health. The CDR3 DNA sequence: TGCGCCAGCAGCCAAGATCCCCCGGGAGGGATATACAATGAGCAGTTCTTC. The encoded protein is CASSQDPPGGIYNEQFF.